This T cell receptor (beta chain) was profiled in a study of response to subunit inactivated influenza vaccine. The V end lost 6 bases, the J end lost 0 bases, and 9 bases lay between the germline ends. The V gene's germline CDR1 is SGHAT and CDR2 FQNNGV. The CDR3 totals 13 residues. At least ten counts were recorded for this clonotype. MiXCR was run by TCRdb on the RT-PCR reads, yielding one entry per CDR3 protein. This sample yields around 570,000 distinct CDR3 sequences, of which 10% to 12% are seen a single time; 11% belongs to the top ten. These records were also assigned to another study, of T cells expressing NK-cell markers. That work contributes: 5'RACE template switching built TCR beta cDNA with unique molecular identifiers. In sorted CD3+CD56+NKG2C+, CD3+CD56+NKG2C- and CD3+CD56-NKG2C+ T cells, TCR beta repertoires were obtained. Sequenced donors, eight in total, included seven who were HCMV-seropositive and one who was seronegative. Of CD8+ T cells, about 1.0-8% belonged to dominant NKG2C+ clonotypes in six or seven donors.

This receptor was obtained from a man between 50 and 59 years old who received an inactivated influenza vaccine. The chain uses TRBV11-2 and TRBJ2-7; possible D gene TRBD1, 5 bases. The sample was PBMCs from blood, taken on the day of vaccination. The DNA of the CDR3 is TGTGCCAGCAGAGGCAGGGACTCCTACGAGCAGTACTTC. Protein: CASRGRDSYEQYF.